Below, one T cell receptor beta chain is given with its context. This specimen comes from a study of T cell responses to AZD1222 COVID-19 vaccine. The V and J ends lost 5 bases and 7 bases, in that order; junction bases with no gene match: 15. CDR1 SQVTM and CDR2 ANQGSEA come from the germline V gene. This CDR3 is built from 16 residues. The table came from immunoSEQ multiplex PCR; TCRdb's copy has only in-frame clones and leaves some out. The repertoire consists of some 120,000 clones, with 88% occurring once and the leading ten covering about 17%. This specimen consisted of peripheral blood, obtained on day 0 of MenACWY control vaccination. This sequence joins TRBV29-1 and TRBJ2-1, with 9 bases lining up with TRBD2. The clonotype was recovered from an adult in good health. This CDR3 is CSVTSLGLAVINEQFF. The DNA of the CDR3 is TGCAGCGTTACGTCCTTGGGACTAGCAGTGATTAATGAGCAGTTCTTC.